The rows below give T cell receptor beta chains drawn from one sample of a study of OX40 agonist ivuxolimab in advanced cancers. Assay: immunoSEQ multiplex PCR; the TCRdb copy retains only in-frame clones and omits some. This sample has more than 55,000 clones, with approximately 79% found just once. The source was CD4+ or CD8+ T cells sorted from blood, collected in a trial of the OX40 agonist ivuxolimab. The receptors come from an adult with an advanced solid tumor such as melanoma, head and neck, liver or kidney cancer. CDR3s include the opening cysteine and the closing phenylalanine or tryptophan. Clone size, where shown, is once, few, many, or a class for clones that have expanded.

cdr3_aa j_call clone_size cdr3_length v_call
CASSRQGAVADTQYF TRBJ2-3 NA 15 TRBV7-9
CASSSGPQETQYF TRBJ2-5 NA 13 TRBV11-2
CASSSLDRVNGYTF TRBJ1-2 NA 14 TRBV7-2
CASSLMAGEGGYTF TRBJ1-2 NA 14 TRBV7-3
CASSDFPRSGRLNEQFF TRBJ2-1 NA 17 TRBV6-4
CATSRSNRLGSTGELFF TRBJ2-2 once 17 TRBV15
CASSIFGELFF TRBJ2-2 NA 11 TRBV6-5
CSVECFLGPGRLVNIQYF TRBJ2-4 NA 18 TRBV29-1
CASSDRVGDTQYF TRBJ2-3 NA 13 TRBV2
CASSLGLYEQYF TRBJ2-7 NA 12 TRBV5-5
CASSPGTEDQPQHF TRBJ1-5 NA 14 TRBV5-6
CASSVVARRGAGANVLTF TRBJ2-6 NA 18 TRBV9